This T cell receptor (beta chain) was recovered during a study of cytomegalovirus exposure and HLA in healthy donors. Study-wide results and limits: With DRB1 most and HLA-C fewest, TCR association rates differed between HLA loci in a later analysis. Links to common viral pathogens appeared, in a later analysis, for several of the most significant clusters.

PCR employed 60 Vbeta and 13 Jbeta primers. In the study's own analysis: Roughly 11 million of the 75 million to 95 million unique TCR beta chains counted in a later analysis were shared. The assay was immunoSEQ multiplex PCR, and TCRdb's table has in-frame clones only and misses some. The D gene and trimming were derived from the DNA, and the V and J assignments and clone size from that table. The sample records about 180,000 clones, over 75% being singletons. V was shortened by 4 bases and J by 5 bases, with 20 bases between the two germline ends. The CDR3 spans 16 residues. From germline, CDR1 is MNHEY and CDR2 SVGAGI. In nominal health when sampled, donors likely had unrecorded immune exposures nonetheless. This clone came up a few times. Its antigen remains unknown.

The V gene is TRBV6-5, the J gene TRBJ2-5, with D maybe TRBD1 (5 bases). Sequencing used PBMCs. This receptor was obtained from a woman aged 50 to 60 in good health and CMV-seropositive. The CDR3 nucleotides are TGTGCCAGCAGTTCTATGACCCAGGGTGGATGGGAGACCCAGTACTTC. It encodes CASSSMTQGGWETQYF.